The TCR beta chain described here comes from a study of technical replicates of blood from a few donors. CDR1 is SGHVS and CDR2 is FNYEAQ in the germline V gene. V lost 1 base, J lost 6 bases, and 11 bases lay in between. This CDR3 has 14 amino acids. The repertoire was sequenced with immunoSEQ multiplex PCR; TCRdb's copy has only in-frame clones and lacks some. Of 98,000 or so clones in the sample, almost 96% are singletons; the top ten hold 0.2% to 0.25%. The chain carries TRBV7-6 and TRBJ2-3, with D possibly TRBD2 on 6 matching bases. The receptor was derived from a human donor in good health. Sequenced input: T cells isolated from PBMCs. The DNA for the CDR3 is TGTGCCAGCAGCTTAGGGGCGGCGGGGGATACGCAGTATTTT. It encodes CASSLGAAGDTQYF.